This TCR beta chain was captured in a study of OX40 agonist ivuxolimab in advanced cancers. Study summary: Mean age 60 years, range about 20 to 79; approximately 80% male. Study-wide results and caveats: Specificity for antigen went undetermined in the expanded peripheral T cells.

Sequencing was performed with immunoSEQ multiplex PCR; in TCRdb, only in-frame clones are kept and a portion is missing. The sample shows tens of thousands of clones, about 93% of them seen only once. Patients who had autoimmune disease history or got systemic immunosuppression were left out. Peripheral blood came from all dose cohorts at three timepoints. Note on this clone: Its specificity is unknown.

The receptor was derived from an adult with an advanced solid tumor such as melanoma, head and neck, liver or kidney cancer. Sample: CD4+ or CD8+ T cells sorted from blood, taken in a trial of the OX40 agonist ivuxolimab.

For the CDR3, the DNA is TGTGCCAGCAGCTTATCGCCCGGCCCGAACACCGGGGAGCTGTTTTTT. Amino acids: CASSLSPGPNTGELFF. The rearrangement uses TRBV7-2 and TRBJ2-2; unclear D gene. The CDR3 has 16 residues. Germline CDR1 reads SGHTA; CDR2 reads FQGNSA. The ends were cut back, 2 bases at V and 0 bases at J, with 10 bases in the middle.